This T cell receptor (beta chain) was retrieved from a study of T-cell memory formation after mild COVID-19. General study points: CD4+ contracting clones were found mainly in CM and EM, and CD8+ ones in EMRA. A balance of CD4 and CD8 characterized clones contracting day 15 to 85, whereas later expanders leaned CD4+.

After 5'RACE with constant-segment primers, TCR alpha and TCR beta cDNA libraries carrying sample barcodes and UMIs were obtained. TCRdb re-called the 5' RACE reads through MiXCR, storing one row per CDR3 protein. In the table there are around 340,000 distinct CDR3 sequences, 20% to 25% of which are singletons. This CDR3 is 19 amino acids long. The germline V gene encodes CDR1 SGHTA and CDR2 FQGNSA. V was pared by 6 bases and J by 7 bases, with 22 bases of the junction left unmatched. Worth noting for this clonotype: Its antigen is undetermined.

The genes are TRBV7-2 and TRBJ2-1; 9 bases are shared with TRBD2. Sequencing was done on a sample of PBMCs or a T cell subset sorted from them (not recorded which). This receptor was taken from an adult woman who had mild COVID-19 (a few samples of this study predate the infection). Cell type and time point are not known. CDR3: CASSHEVWVAGDLGNEQFF. CDR3 DNA sequence: TGTGCCAGCAGTCACGAGGTTTGGGTAGCGGGAGACCTGGGGAATGAGCAGTTCTTC.